A single sample is the source of the 28 T cell receptor beta chains below, sequenced in a study of OX40 agonist ivuxolimab in advanced cancers. Sequenced by immunoSEQ multiplex PCR; TCRdb stores in-frame clones only, minus some. The sample lists around 20,000 clones, approximately 86% occurring once. Material: CD4+ or CD8+ T cells sorted from blood, obtained in a trial of the OX40 agonist ivuxolimab. These receptors came from an adult with an advanced solid tumor such as melanoma, head and neck, liver or kidney cancer.

This chain uses TRBV2 with TRBJ1-6; D is unclear. CDR3 size: 15 residues. The ends were cut back, 7 bases at V and 10 bases at J, with 20 bases in the middle. CDR1 is SNHLY and CDR2 is FYNNEI in the germline V gene. CDR3 coding DNA: TGTGCCAGCATCCAATCCATAACCGGAGGCTCACCCCTCCACTTT. Amino acid sequence: CASIQSITGGSPLHF.

This chain joins TRBV28 and TRBJ2-7; no definite D call. CDR3 length: 11 amino acids. The germline V gene encodes CDR1 MDHEN and CDR2 SYDVKM. V lost 5 bases, J lost 4 bases, and 6 bases lay in between. CDR3 nucleotides: TGTGCCAGCAGTGACGGGTACGAGCAGTACTTC. Protein product: CASSDGYEQYF. The whole variable domain, remainder taken from reference TRBV28 and TRBJ2-7, is DVKVTQSSRYLVKRTGEKVFLECVQDMDHENMFWYRQDPGLGLRLIYFSYDVKMKEKGDIPEGYSVSREKKERFSLILESASTNQTSMYLCASSDGYEQYFGPGTRLTVT.

V and J are TRBV5-4 and TRBJ2-7; D perhaps matches TRBD1 (6 bases). The CDR3 has 18 residues. V lost 4 bases to trimming and J lost 2 bases, with 25 bases between them. Germline CDR1 is SGHNT and CDR2 is YYREEE (reference sequence). The chain's CDR3 is CASSPGGRGGEGTYEQYF. CDR3 DNA: TGTGCCAGCAGCCCCGGAGGCCGAGGGGGAGAGGGGACCTACGAGCAGTACTTC.

The CDR3 bases are TGTGCCAGCAGCAGACAGGGGAACACTGAAGCTTTCTTT. Translated, it gives CASSRQGNTEAFF. The J gene is TRBJ1-1, the V gene TRBV5-4, with 7 bases that match TRBD1. V lost 4 bases, J lost 1 base, and 1 base stayed unmatched. There are 13 residues in the CDR3. Germline V gives CDR1 SGHNT, CDR2 YYREEE (reference sequence). Using reference TRBV5-4 and TRBJ1-1 for the parts outside the CDR3, the full variable domain is ETGVTQSPTHLIKTRGQQVTLRCSSQSGHNTVSWYQQALGQGPQFIFQYYREEENGRGNFPPRFSGLQFPNYSSELNVNALELDDSALYLCASSRQGNTEAFFGQGTRLTVV.

The chain combines TRBV7-9 with TRBJ2-1; 9 positions agree with TRBD2. Germline V lookup: CDR1 SEHNR, CDR2 FQNEAQ (reference sequence). This CDR3 is built from 15 residues. The J segment lost 5 bases and the V segment lost 8 bases, leaving 10 bases of the junction unmatched. The CDR3 DNA reads as TGTGCCAGCCTACCCCTAGCGGGGACAGACAATGAGCAGTTCTTC. This codes for CASLPLAGTDNEQFF.

The genes are TRBV19 and TRBJ2-3, with 13 nucleotides matching TRBD2. The V and J ends lost 3 bases and 8 bases, in that order; junction bases with no gene match: 5. Germline V gives CDR1 LNHDA, CDR2 SQIVND (reference sequence). CDR3 length: 15 amino acids. CDR3 sequence: CASSMSLAGGPTQYF. Written as DNA, the CDR3 is TGTGCCAGTAGTATGTCACTAGCGGGAGGGCCTACGCAGTATTTT.

This clone has a single count. This chain links TRBV29-1 with TRBJ2-7; 9 nucleotides agree with TRBD2. V lost 5 bases and J lost 0; bases outside the gene matches: 2. Germline values: CDR1 SQVTM, CDR2 ANQGSEA. The CDR3 length is 13 residues. The CDR3 loop is CSVLAGSSYEQYF. Written as DNA, the CDR3 is TGCAGCGTTCTAGCGGGAAGCTCCTACGAGCAGTACTTC.

The genes are TRBV12-2 and TRBJ1-2. TRBV12-2 is classified as a pseudogene. The CDR3 extends over 17 amino acids. The CDR3 DNA reads TGTGCAAGTCGCTTAGGAAGTGGCAGGCTAGCTAACTATGGCTACACCTTC. Amino acids: CASRLGSGRLANYGYTF.

V gene TRBV9 combines with J gene TRBJ2-7; a possible D gene is TRBD2 (7 bases). Per germline, CDR1 SGDLS and CDR2 YYNGEE. V was clipped by 3 bases and J by 6 bases, with 16 bases between them. The CDR3 runs 14 residues. The CDR3 coding sequence is TGTGCCAGCAGCGAGGCCGGCGGGGGCCGCGAGCAGTACTTC. Residues: CASSEAGGGREQYF.

The chain is built from TRBV5-6 and TRBJ1-2; no clear D gene. Germline V lookup: CDR1 SGHDT, CDR2 YYEEEE. Trimming removed 3 bases at V and 8 bases at J, with 11 bases between. The length of the CDR3 is 12 residues. The CDR3 sequence: CASSSDQGGYTF. For the CDR3, the DNA is TGTGCCAGCAGCTCGGACCAAGGCGGCTACACCTTC. Full variable domain (missing parts from reference TRBV5-6 and TRBJ1-2): DAGVTQSPTHLIKTRGQQVTLRCSPKSGHDTVSWYQQALGQGPQFIFQYYEEEERQRGNFPDRFSGHQFPNYSSELNVNALLLGDSALYLCASSSDQGGYTFGSGTRLTVV.

The chain couples TRBV13 to TRBJ1-1; no clear D. V lost 5 bases and J 1 base, leaving 14 bases between the germline ends. The germline gives CDR1 PRHDT, CDR2 FYEKMQ (reference sequence). The CDR3 spans 15 residues. The CDR3: CASSSTEGKNTEAFF. DNA of the CDR3: TGTGCCAGCAGCAGTACAGAAGGAAAGAACACTGAAGCTTTCTTT.

This clone is a singleton in its sample. J is TRBJ2-7 and V is TRBV18; the D is unclear. The V gene lost 6 bases and the J gene lost 2 bases, with 8 bases spanning the gap. The CDR3 totals 12 residues. From germline, CDR1 is KGHSH and CDR2 LQKENI. The CDR3 is CASSVRAYEQYF. The CDR3 DNA is TGTGCCAGCTCGGTCCGGGCCTACGAGCAGTACTTC. The variable domain in full, completed from reference TRBV18 and TRBJ2-7, reads NAGVMQNPRHLVRRRGQEARLRCSPMKGHSHVYWYRQLPEEGLKFMVYLQKENIIDESGMPKERFSAEFPKEGPSILRIQQVVRGDSAAYFCASSVRAYEQYFGPGTRLTVT.

The gene calls are TRBV28 and TRBJ2-6; possible D gene TRBD2, 6 bases. CDR3 length: 14 residues. Germline V gene lookup returns CDR1 MDHEN and CDR2 SYDVKM. The ends were cut back, 4 bases at V and 3 bases at J, with 7 bases in the middle. CDR3 loop: CASSSGLGANVLTF. The DNA for the CDR3 is TGTGCCAGCAGTTCGGGACTTGGGGCCAACGTCCTGACTTTC.

V is TRBV19 and J is TRBJ1-4; 12 nucleotides agree with TRBD1. This CDR3 has 15 amino acids. CDR1 and CDR2 from the germline V gene are LNHDA and SQIVND (reference sequence). With V trimmed by 6 bases and J by 13 bases, 12 bases remained unmatched. The CDR3 DNA reads TGTGCCAGTAGCCCGGGACAGGGGGCTTTATACGGACTGTTTTTT. Translating it yields CASSPGQGALYGLFF.

The V and J genes are TRBV11-1 and TRBJ2-3; no reliable D call. This CDR3 has 13 amino acids. Trimming left V 2 bases short and J 0 bases short, with 3 bases between. Germline-derived CDR1 and CDR2 are SGHAT and FQDESV (reference sequence). This chain's CDR3 is CASSLYSTDTQYF. CDR3 DNA sequence: TGTGCCAGCAGCTTATACAGCACAGATACGCAGTATTTT.

The rearrangement joins TRBV4-1 to TRBJ2-3, with no clear D. The length of the CDR3 is 15 residues. Germline V gene sequence: CDR1 MGHRA, CDR2 YSYEKL. With 1 base removed from V and 4 bases from J, the gap between germline ends came to 12 bases. The CDR3 bases are TGCGCCAGCAGCCAAGGGCACACCGGTGCAGATACGCAGTATTTT. Its translation: CASSQGHTGADTQYF.

The V and J genes are TRBV5-4 and TRBJ2-7, with 9 positions matching TRBD1. The V gene end was trimmed by 6 bases and the J gene end by 7 bases; junction bases not matched to a gene: 11. The CDR3 consists of 14 residues. Germline CDR1 reads SGHNT; CDR2 reads YYREEE (reference sequence). The CDR3 nucleotides are TGTGCCAGCACGAAAACTGGGACAGGGCAAGAGCAGTACTTC. Translation gives CASTKTGTGQEQYF.

The V and J genes are TRBV6-5 and TRBJ2-3, with a tentative D call TRBD1 (6 bases). CDR3 length equals 15 residues. The V gene lost 2 bases and the J gene lost 0 bases, with 9 bases spanning the gap. CDR1 and CDR2 from the germline V gene are MNHEY and SVGAGI. Here the CDR3 DNA reads TGTGCCAGCAGTTACGCCCAGGGGAGCACAGATACGCAGTATTTT. As protein: CASSYAQGSTDTQYF.

This clone was seen more than once but under ten times. J is TRBJ2-5 and V is TRBV4-3; 9 positions agree with TRBD1. The germline CDR1 and CDR2 sequences are LGHNA and YSLEER. The CDR3 is 20 amino acids. Trimming took 2 bases from V and 1 from J; bases not matched to a gene: 17. CDR3 in amino acids: CASSQYRDREAKTPQETQYF. CDR3 sequence (DNA): TGCGCCAGCAGCCAATACCGGGACAGGGAGGCTAAGACGCCCCAAGAGACCCAGTACTTC.

This clone appeared once. The chain links TRBV18 to TRBJ2-1; 7 bases map to TRBD2. This CDR3 has 13 residues. V lost 2 bases to trimming and J lost 6 bases; unmatched junction nucleotides: 1. Germline CDR1 and CDR2: KGHSH and LQKENI. CDR3 region: CASSPGLGNEQFF. CDR3 nucleotides: TGTGCCAGCTCACCAGGACTAGGCAATGAGCAGTTCTTC.

The chain is built from TRBV5-5 and TRBJ1-1, with 7 bases fitting TRBD1. V gave up 4 bases and J gave up 6 bases; unmatched junction bases: 9. This CDR3 contains 14 residues. In germline, CDR1 is SGHKS, CDR2 YYEKEE (reference sequence). CDR3 in amino acids: CASSLGTAGAEAFF. The CDR3, as DNA: TGTGCCAGCAGCCTCGGGACAGCCGGCGCTGAAGCTTTCTTT.

In this sample, this clone turned up a few times. The chain combines TRBV6-4 with TRBJ2-1; TRBD1 might be the D (6 bases). In germline, CDR1 is MRHNA, CDR2 SNTAGT. The CDR3 covers 13 residues. V was cut by 2 bases and J by 5 bases, with 7 bases left in between. The CDR3: CASSDRDNNEQFF. The CDR3 coding sequence is TGTGCCAGCAGTGACCGGGACAACAATGAGCAGTTCTTC.

The rearrangement uses TRBV7-8 and TRBJ1-1; D remains unclear. The length of the CDR3 is 13 residues. Trimming removed 6 bases from V and 1 base from J, with 9 bases in between. The germline V gene encodes CDR1 SGHVS and CDR2 FQNEAQ. CDR3 protein: CASSYSRNTEAFF. The CDR3 nucleotides read TGTGCCAGCAGTTACTCAAGGAACACTGAAGCTTTCTTT.

This clone has just one count. V is TRBV19 and J is TRBJ2-7; no firm D call. The V and J ends lost 4 bases and 3 bases respectively, with 19 bases between them. The CDR3 has 16 amino acids. Looked up from germline, CDR1 is LNHDA and CDR2 is SQIVND (reference sequence). CDR3 sequence: CASSTYHPSYNYEQYF. The CDR3 DNA reads TGTGCCAGTAGTACCTACCATCCATCTTACAACTACGAGCAGTACTTC. Supplemented by reference TRBV19 and TRBJ2-7, the full variable domain reads DGGITQSPKYLFRKEGQNVTLSCEQNLNHDAMYWYRQDPGQGLRLIYYSQIVNDFQKGDIAEGYSVSREKKESFPLTVTSAQKNPTAFYLCASSTYHPSYNYEQYFGPGTRLTVT.

V gene TRBV7-8 combines with J gene TRBJ2-7; possibly TRBD1 for D (5 bases). Germline-derived CDR1 and CDR2 are SGHVS and FQNEAQ. V lost 2 bases and J lost 2, with 19 bases in between. The CDR3 consists of 17 residues. CDR3 residues: CASSLLRAWGTPYEQYF. The CDR3 DNA is TGTGCCAGCAGCTTACTTCGGGCTTGGGGCACTCCCTACGAGCAGTACTTC.

CDR3 region: CATFDRGHEQYF. DNA for the CDR3: TGTGCCACCTTTGATCGGGGACACGAGCAGTACTTC. The rearrangement links TRBV6-5 to TRBJ2-7; D is possibly TRBD1 or TRBD2 (5 bases each). Germline V CDR1 and CDR2: MNHEY, SVGAGI. The CDR3 extends over 12 amino acids. The ends were cut back, 10 bases at V and 5 bases at J, with 15 bases in the middle.

The chain employs TRBV27 and TRBJ1-5, with unresolved D. The CDR3 has 12 amino acids. V was cut by 4 bases and J by 10 bases, with 11 bases left in between. Germline CDR1 MNHEY, CDR2 SMNVEV (reference sequence). The CDR3 nucleotides read TGTGCCAGCAGTTCCCCCAAGGGACCCCAGCATTTT. It is translated as CASSSPKGPQHF.

This clone was picked up a small number of times. The J gene is TRBJ2-1, the V gene TRBV5-4; 10 nucleotides agree with TRBD1. Germline assignment: CDR1 SGHNT and CDR2 YYREEE (reference sequence). The length of the CDR3 is 15 residues. V shed 4 bases and J 4 bases; nucleotides not matched to a gene: 5. The CDR3 region is CASSPGQGPYNEQFF. In DNA form, the CDR3 reads TGTGCCAGCAGCCCGGGACAGGGGCCTTACAATGAGCAGTTCTTC.